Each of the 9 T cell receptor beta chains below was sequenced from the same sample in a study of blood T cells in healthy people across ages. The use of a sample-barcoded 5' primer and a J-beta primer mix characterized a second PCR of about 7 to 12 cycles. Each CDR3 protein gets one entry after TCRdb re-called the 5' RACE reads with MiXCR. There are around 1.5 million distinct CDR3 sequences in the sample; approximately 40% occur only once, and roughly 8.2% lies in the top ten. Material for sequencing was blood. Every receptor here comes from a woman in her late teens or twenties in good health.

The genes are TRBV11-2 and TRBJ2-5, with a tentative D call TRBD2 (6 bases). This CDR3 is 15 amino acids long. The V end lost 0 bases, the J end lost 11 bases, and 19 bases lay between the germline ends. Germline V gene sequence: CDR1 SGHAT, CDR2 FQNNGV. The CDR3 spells CASSLEPSVGFEQYF. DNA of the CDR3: TGTGCCAGCAGCTTAGAGCCTAGCGTGGGGTTTGAGCAGTACTTC.

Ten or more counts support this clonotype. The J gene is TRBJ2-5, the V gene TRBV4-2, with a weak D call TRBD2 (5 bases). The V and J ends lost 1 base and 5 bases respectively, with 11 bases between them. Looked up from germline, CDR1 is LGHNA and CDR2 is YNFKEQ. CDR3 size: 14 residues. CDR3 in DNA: TGTGCCAGCAGCCAAGTCGGAGGAGATGAGACCCAGTACTTC. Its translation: CASSQVGGDETQYF.

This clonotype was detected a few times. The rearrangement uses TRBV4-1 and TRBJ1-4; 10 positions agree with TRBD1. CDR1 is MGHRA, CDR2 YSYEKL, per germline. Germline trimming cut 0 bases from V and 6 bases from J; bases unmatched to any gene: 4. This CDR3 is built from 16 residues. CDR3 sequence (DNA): TGCGCCAGCAGCCAAGATCTCGGGACAGGGGATGAAAAACTGTTTTTT. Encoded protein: CASSQDLGTGDEKLFF.

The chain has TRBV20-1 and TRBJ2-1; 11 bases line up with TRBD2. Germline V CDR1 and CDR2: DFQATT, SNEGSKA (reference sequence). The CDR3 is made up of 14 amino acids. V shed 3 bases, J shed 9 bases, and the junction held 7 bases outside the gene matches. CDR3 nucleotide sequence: TGCAGTGCTAGTCCGACTAGCGGGAATGGTGAGCAGTTCTTC. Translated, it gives CSASPTSGNGEQFF.

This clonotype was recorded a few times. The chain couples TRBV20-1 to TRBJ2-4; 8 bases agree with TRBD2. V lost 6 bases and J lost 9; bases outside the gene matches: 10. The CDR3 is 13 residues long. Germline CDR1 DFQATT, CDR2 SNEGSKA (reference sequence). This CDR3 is CSARAGVLGIQYF. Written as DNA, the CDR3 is TGCAGTGCCCGAGCGGGGGTTTTGGGCATTCAGTACTTC.

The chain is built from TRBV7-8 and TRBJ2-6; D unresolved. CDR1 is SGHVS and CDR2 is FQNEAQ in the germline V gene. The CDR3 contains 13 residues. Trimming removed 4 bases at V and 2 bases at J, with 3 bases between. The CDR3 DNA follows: TGTGCCAGCAGCTACACTGGGGCCAACGTCCTGACTTTC. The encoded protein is CASSYTGANVLTF. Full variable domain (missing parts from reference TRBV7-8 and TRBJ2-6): GAGVSQSPRYKVAKRGQDVALRCDPISGHVSLFWYQQALGQGPEFLTYFQNEAQLDKSGLPSDRFFAERPEGSVSTLKIQRTQQEDSAVYLCASSYTGANVLTFGAGSRLTVL.

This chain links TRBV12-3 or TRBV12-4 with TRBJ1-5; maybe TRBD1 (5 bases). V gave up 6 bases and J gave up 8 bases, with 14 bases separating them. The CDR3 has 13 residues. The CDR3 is CASSFGGLEPQHF. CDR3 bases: TGTGCCAGCAGCTTTGGGGGTTTGGAGCCCCAGCATTTT.

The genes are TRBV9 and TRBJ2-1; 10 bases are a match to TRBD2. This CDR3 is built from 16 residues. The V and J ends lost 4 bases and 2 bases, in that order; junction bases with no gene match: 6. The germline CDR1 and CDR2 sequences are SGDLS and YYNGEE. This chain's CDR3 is CASSSGLAVTYNEQFF. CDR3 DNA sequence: TGTGCCAGCAGCTCCGGACTAGCGGTAACCTACAATGAGCAGTTCTTC.

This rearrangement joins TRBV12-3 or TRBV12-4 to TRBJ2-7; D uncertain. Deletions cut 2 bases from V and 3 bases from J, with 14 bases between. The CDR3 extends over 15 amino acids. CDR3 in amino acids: CASSLRGERFYEQYF. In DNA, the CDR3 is TGTGCCAGCAGTTTACGAGGCGAGCGCTTCTACGAGCAGTACTTC.